This passage covers 16 T cell receptor beta chains from one sample sequenced in a study of response to subunit inactivated influenza vaccine. TCRdb called the RT-PCR reads again in MiXCR, with one record for every CDR3 protein. The sample has around 710,000 distinct CDR3 sequences; about 15% are singletons. The source was PBMCs from blood, collected around 14 days before vaccination. The receptor source for this set is a man aged 50 to 59 who received an inactivated influenza vaccine.

This clonotype was seen only a few times. The chain couples TRBV3-1 to TRBJ2-1, with 13 bases fitting TRBD2. Trimming cost V 4 bases and J 7 bases; bases outside gene matches: 4. Germline V gene lookup returns CDR1 LGHDT and CDR2 YNNKEL (reference sequence). The CDR3 consists of 15 residues. CDR3 sequence reads: CASSPTSGGRNEQFF. DNA for the CDR3: TGTGCCAGCAGCCCGACTAGCGGGGGGCGTAATGAGCAGTTCTTC.

This clonotype was picked up a small number of times. V gene TRBV21-1 combines with J gene TRBJ2-7. TRBV21-1 is a recognized pseudogene. The CDR3 is 13 amino acids. The CDR3 DNA is TGTGCCAGCAGCAACTCGAGTATTGGCGAGCAGTACTTC. It yields the protein CASSNSSIGEQYF.

This clonotype was seen repeatedly, ten times or more. The V call is TRBV2, the J call TRBJ2-1; the D is unclear. The germline CDR1 and CDR2 sequences are SNHLY and FYNNEI. The V and J ends lost 3 bases and 1 base respectively, with 13 bases between them. This CDR3 contains 16 residues. The CDR3, as DNA: TGTGCCAGCAGTGAGGCAGACGGGCGTTCCTACAATGAGCAGTTCTTC. It is translated as CASSEADGRSYNEQFF.

This clonotype has more than one count but fewer than ten. V and J are TRBV20-1 and TRBJ2-7, with D possibly TRBD1 on 5 matching bases. This CDR3 is built from 16 residues. Germline assignment: CDR1 DFQATT and CDR2 SNEGSKA (reference sequence). V lost 0 bases to trimming and J lost 1 base, with 16 bases between them. The CDR3 reads CSARDRLTGGSYEQYF. DNA for the CDR3: TGCAGTGCTAGAGATCGGTTAACAGGTGGTTCCTACGAGCAGTACTTC.

In its sample, this clonotype was seen many times. The CDR3 nucleotides are TGTGCCAGCAGCCAAGTAACCTCTGGGGCCAACGTCCTGACTTTC. Its translation: CASSQVTSGANVLTF. J is TRBJ2-6 and V is TRBV4-2, with D unclear. Trimming took off 1 base at V and 0 bases at J, with 4 bases between the two ends. CDR1 LGHNA and CDR2 YNFKEQ come from the germline V gene. The CDR3 runs 15 residues.

V is TRBV28 and J is TRBJ2-3; the D is unclear. Trimming stripped 3 bases from V and 5 bases from J, with 18 bases between. Per germline, CDR1 MDHEN and CDR2 SYDVKM. This CDR3 spans 16 amino acids. CDR3 protein: CASSFSSNPIGDTQYF. DNA for the CDR3: TGTGCCAGCAGTTTCTCGTCAAACCCTATCGGAGATACGCAGTATTTT.

This clonotype was observed a few times. The V gene is TRBV20-1, the J gene TRBJ1-1; 10 bases fit TRBD1. The V segment lost 5 bases and the J segment 3 bases; nucleotides outside the gene matches: 9. Per germline, CDR1 DFQATT and CDR2 SNEGSKA (reference sequence). This CDR3 spans 15 amino acids. CDR3 nucleotide sequence: TGCAGTGCTCGCGGGACAGGGGAACGCGACACTGAAGCTTTCTTT. Its translation is CSARGTGERDTEAFF.

V and J are TRBV20-1 and TRBJ1-1; D may be TRBD1 (6 bases). The ends were cut back, 1 base at V and 2 bases at J, with 14 bases in the middle. Germline CDR1 is DFQATT and CDR2 is SNEGSKA (reference sequence). The CDR3 loop spans 15 amino acids. Here the CDR3 DNA reads TGCAGTGCTAGAGGGAGGGACAAACATAACACTGAAGCTTTCTTT. It is translated as CSARGRDKHNTEAFF.

V is TRBV6-5 and J is TRBJ2-1, with D tentatively TRBD1 (6 bases). With 2 bases removed from V and 5 bases from J, the gap between germline ends came to 10 bases. From germline, CDR1 is MNHEY and CDR2 SVGAGI. CDR3 length: 14 amino acids. The CDR3 loop is CASSYRTADNEQFF. In DNA form, the CDR3 reads TGTGCCAGCAGTTACCGGACAGCTGACAATGAGCAGTTCTTC.

This clonotype has more than one count but fewer than ten. This chain joins TRBV5-1 and TRBJ2-2, with a weak D call TRBD2 (5 bases). The CDR3 has 16 residues. The germline V gene has CDR1 SGHRS and CDR2 YFSETQ. V gave up 1 base and J gave up 7 bases, with 17 bases separating them. The CDR3 DNA reads as TGCGCCAGCAGCTTGAGTCTAGCTGATCACGACGGGGAGCTGTTTTTT. Protein sequence: CASSLSLADHDGELFF.

This clonotype came up a few times. This chain's CDR3 is CASSRQGANYGYTF. The CDR3 DNA reads as TGTGCCAGCAGCCGACAGGGAGCTAACTATGGCTACACCTTC. The chain uses TRBV2 and TRBJ1-2; the match to TRBD1 covers 7 bases. The junction had 4 bases not matched to a gene; V was cut back by 6 bases and J by 0 bases. CDR1 and CDR2 (germline): SNHLY, FYNNEI. There are 14 residues in the CDR3.

This CDR3 reads CSAREARGRTGELFF. CDR3 coding DNA: TGCAGTGCTAGAGAGGCGAGGGGGCGAACCGGGGAGCTGTTTTTT. This chain joins TRBV20-1 and TRBJ2-2; 7 bases line up with TRBD1. The V segment lost 0 bases and the J segment 5 bases; nucleotides outside the gene matches: 6. The CDR3 length is 15 residues. From germline, CDR1 is DFQATT and CDR2 SNEGSKA (reference sequence).

This clonotype was observed a handful of times. The genes are TRBV6-2 or TRBV6-3 and TRBJ1-2; possible D gene TRBD1, 5 bases. Trimming removed 0 bases from V and 7 bases from J, with 12 bases in between. CDR3 length: 14 residues. Germline lookup yields CDR1 MNHEY and CDR2 SVGEGT. The CDR3 here is CASSYSSGIGGYTF. CDR3 bases: TGTGCCAGCAGTTACTCATCAGGGATCGGTGGCTACACCTTC.

This clonotype was recorded a few times. The V gene is TRBV6-5, the J gene TRBJ1-2; D is ambiguous. The CDR3 covers 14 residues. Germline CDR1 and CDR2: MNHEY and SVGAGI. V was trimmed by 4 bases and J by 1 base, leaving 10 bases between them. The CDR3 DNA follows: TGTGCCAGCAGTTTGGACGGCTTTAACTATGGCTACACCTTC. Translation gives CASSLDGFNYGYTF.

This sequence joins TRBV5-5 and TRBJ2-6; D is undetermined. Trimming took off 0 bases at V and 0 bases at J, with 10 bases between the two ends. The CDR3 sequence is 17 residues long. Germline CDR1 is SGHKS and CDR2 is YYEKEE (reference sequence). The CDR3: CASSLVGADSGANVLTF. DNA of the CDR3: TGTGCCAGCAGCTTGGTAGGAGCAGACTCTGGGGCCAACGTCCTGACTTTC.

This sequence joins TRBV7-3 and TRBJ2-2; a weak D match, TRBD1 (6 bases). Deletions cut 8 bases from V and 5 bases from J, with 12 bases between. Germline V gives CDR1 SGHTA, CDR2 FQGTGA. The CDR3 extends over 13 amino acids. Here the CDR3 DNA reads TGTGCCAGCGAGGGGGATAGAACCGGGGAGCTGTTTTTT. Its protein is CASEGDRTGELFF.